The clone carrying this T cell receptor beta chain has at least ten counts. What it binds is not known. The CDR3 spans 16 residues. Germline V gene data show CDR1 as MNHNS and CDR2 as SASEGT. V was pared by 6 bases and J by 8 bases, with 10 bases of the junction left unmatched. Preparation of TCR beta libraries was done by quantitative 5'-RACE with molecular barcodes. TCRdb reanalysed the 5' RACE reads using MiXCR and keeps one entry per CDR3 protein. The sample has hundreds of thousands of distinct CDR3 sequences, approximately 12% seen once; the top ten hold around 0.51%. This sample is drawn from a study of CD8 T cells in ankylosing spondylitis. Findings and caveats of the study: There was a TCR beta motif, made of 7 or 8 highly homologous variants, that appeared characteristic of ankylosing spondylitis blood.

V is TRBV6-1 and J is TRBJ2-1, with 13 bases identical to TRBD2. The sequence was collected from a male donor with ankylosing spondylitis. The sample taken for sequencing was blood, either unsorted or a sorted T cell fraction (not recorded which). The CDR3 DNA is TGTGCCAGCAGCCCCTCCGGGACTAGCGGGACCTATGAGCAGTTCTTC. It codes for CASSPSGTSGTYEQFF.